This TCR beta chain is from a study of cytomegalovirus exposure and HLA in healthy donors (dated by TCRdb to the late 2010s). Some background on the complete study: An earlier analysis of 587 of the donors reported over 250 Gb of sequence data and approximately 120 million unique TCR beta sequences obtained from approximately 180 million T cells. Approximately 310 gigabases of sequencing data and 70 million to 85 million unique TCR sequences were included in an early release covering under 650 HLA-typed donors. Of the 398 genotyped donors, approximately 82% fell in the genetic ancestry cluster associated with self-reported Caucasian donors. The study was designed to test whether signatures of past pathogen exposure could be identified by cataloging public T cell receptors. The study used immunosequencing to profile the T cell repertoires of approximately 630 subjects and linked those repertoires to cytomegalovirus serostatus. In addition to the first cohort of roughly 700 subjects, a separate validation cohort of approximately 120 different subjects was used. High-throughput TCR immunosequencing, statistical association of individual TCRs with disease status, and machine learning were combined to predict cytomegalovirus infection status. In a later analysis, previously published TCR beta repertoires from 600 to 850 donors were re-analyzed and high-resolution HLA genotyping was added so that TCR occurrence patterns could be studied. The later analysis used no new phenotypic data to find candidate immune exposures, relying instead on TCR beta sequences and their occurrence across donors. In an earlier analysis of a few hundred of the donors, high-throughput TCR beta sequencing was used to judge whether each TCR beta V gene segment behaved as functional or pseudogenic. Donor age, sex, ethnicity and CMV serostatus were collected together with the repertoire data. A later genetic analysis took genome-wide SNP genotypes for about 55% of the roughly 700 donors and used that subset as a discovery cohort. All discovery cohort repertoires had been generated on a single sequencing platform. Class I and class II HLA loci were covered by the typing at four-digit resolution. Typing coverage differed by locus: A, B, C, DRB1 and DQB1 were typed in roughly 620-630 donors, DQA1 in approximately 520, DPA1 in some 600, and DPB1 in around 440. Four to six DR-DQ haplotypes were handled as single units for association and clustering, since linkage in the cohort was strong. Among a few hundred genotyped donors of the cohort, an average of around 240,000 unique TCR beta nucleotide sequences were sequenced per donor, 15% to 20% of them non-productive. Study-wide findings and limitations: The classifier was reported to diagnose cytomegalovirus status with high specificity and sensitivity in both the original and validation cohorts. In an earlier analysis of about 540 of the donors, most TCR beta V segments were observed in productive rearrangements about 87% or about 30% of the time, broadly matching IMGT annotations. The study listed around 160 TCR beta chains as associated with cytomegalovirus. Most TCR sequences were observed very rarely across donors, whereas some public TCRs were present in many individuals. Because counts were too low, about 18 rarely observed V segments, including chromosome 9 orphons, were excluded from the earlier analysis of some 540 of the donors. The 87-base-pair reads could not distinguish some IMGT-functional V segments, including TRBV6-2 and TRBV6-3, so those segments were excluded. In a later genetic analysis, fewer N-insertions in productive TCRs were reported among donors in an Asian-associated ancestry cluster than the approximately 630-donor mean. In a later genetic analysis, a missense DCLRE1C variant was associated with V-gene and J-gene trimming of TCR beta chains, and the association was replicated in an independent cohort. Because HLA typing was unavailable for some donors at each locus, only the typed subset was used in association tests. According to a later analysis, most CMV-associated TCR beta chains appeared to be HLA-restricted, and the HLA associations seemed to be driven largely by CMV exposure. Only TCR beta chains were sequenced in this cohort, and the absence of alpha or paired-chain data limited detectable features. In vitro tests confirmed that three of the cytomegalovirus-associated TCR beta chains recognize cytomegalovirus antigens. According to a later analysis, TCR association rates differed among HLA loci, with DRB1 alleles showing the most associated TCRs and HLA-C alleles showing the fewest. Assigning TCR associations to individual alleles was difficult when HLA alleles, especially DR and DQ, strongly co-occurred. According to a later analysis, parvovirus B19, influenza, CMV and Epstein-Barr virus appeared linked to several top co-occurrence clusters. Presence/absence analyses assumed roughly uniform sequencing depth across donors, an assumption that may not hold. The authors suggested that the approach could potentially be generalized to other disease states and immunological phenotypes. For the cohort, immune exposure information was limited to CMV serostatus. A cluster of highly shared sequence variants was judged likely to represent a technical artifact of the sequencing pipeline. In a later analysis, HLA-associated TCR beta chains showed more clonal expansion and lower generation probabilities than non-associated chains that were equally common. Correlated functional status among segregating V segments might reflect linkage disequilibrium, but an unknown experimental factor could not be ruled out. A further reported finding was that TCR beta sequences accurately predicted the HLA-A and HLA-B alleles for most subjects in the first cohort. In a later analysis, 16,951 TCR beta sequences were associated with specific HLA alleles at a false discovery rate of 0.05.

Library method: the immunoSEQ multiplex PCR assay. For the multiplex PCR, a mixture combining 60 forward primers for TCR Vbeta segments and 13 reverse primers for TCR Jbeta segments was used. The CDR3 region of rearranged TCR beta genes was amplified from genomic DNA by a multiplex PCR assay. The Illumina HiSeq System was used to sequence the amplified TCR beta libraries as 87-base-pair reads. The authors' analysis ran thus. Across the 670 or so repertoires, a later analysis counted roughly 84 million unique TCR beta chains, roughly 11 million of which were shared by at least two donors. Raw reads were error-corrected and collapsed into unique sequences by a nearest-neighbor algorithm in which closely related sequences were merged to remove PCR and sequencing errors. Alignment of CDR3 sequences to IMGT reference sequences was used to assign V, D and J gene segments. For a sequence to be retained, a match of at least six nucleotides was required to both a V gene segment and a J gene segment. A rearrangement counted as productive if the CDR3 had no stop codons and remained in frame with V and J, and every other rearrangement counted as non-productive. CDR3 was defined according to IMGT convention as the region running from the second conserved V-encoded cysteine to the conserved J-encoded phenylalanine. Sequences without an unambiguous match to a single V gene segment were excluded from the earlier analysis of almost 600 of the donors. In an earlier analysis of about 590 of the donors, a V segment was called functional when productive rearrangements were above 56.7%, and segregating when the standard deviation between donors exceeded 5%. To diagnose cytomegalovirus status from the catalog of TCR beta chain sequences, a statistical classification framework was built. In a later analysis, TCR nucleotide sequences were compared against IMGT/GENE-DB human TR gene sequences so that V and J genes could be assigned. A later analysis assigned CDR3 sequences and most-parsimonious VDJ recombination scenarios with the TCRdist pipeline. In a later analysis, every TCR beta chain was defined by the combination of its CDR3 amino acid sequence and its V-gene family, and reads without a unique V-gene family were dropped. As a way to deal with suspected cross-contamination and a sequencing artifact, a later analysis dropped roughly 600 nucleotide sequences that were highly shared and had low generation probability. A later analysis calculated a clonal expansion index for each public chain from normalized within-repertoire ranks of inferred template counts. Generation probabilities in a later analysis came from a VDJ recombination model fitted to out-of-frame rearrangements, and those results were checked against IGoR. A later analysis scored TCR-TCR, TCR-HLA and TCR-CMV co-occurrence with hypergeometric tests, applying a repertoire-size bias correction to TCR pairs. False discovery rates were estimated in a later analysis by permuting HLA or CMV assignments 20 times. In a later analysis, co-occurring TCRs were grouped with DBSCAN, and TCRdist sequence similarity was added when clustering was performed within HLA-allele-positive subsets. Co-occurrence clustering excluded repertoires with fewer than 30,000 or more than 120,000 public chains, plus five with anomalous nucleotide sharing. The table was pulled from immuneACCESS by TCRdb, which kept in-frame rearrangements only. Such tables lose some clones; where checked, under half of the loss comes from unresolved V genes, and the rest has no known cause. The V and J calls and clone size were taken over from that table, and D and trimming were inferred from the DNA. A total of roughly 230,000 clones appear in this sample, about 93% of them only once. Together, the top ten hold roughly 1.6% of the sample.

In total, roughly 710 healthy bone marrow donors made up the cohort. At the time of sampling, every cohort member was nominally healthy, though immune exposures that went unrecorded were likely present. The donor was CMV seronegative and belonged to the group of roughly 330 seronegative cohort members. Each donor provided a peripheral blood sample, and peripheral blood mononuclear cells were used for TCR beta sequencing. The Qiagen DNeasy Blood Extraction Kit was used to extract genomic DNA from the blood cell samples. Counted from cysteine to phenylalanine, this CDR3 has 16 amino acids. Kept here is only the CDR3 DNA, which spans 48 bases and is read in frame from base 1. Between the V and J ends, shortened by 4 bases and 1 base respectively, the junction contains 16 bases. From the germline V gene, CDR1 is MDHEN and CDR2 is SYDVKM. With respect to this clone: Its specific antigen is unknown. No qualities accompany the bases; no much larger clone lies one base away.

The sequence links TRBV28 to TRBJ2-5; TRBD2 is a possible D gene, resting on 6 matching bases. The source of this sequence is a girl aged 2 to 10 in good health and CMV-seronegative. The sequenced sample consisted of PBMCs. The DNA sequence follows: TGTGCCAGCAGTTGGGGCGCGGGAAGGGTCCAAGAGACCCAGTACTTC. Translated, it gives CASSWGAGRVQETQYF.